This entry lists 30 T cell receptor beta chains sequenced from one sample in a study of post-analysis software for immune sequencing data (dated by TCRdb to the mid-2010s). No antigens are known for them. Library method: PCR. The sequencer listed for this sample is Illumina HiSeq 2500. Unique molecular identifiers were incorporated into TCR beta cDNA libraries to reduce PCR and sequencing biases. The public sequencing data were trimmed at Q25 with fastp and processed into clonotypes with MiXCR by TCRdb, which kept only in-frame beta chains. Each entry merges the rows of one CDR3 protein and shows their most common DNA and genes. The sample table lists about 400,000 distinct CDR3 sequences, roughly 30% of them with a count of one. About an eighth of the sample is in the top ten clones. General study outcomes and caveats: Four to six TRBV segments, including TRBV5-6, TRBV5-1 and TRBV20-1, were significantly more frequent in patients than controls.

The sample consisted of blood. The receptor source for this set is a girl aged 5 to 17 with multiple sclerosis.

The chain recombines TRBV27 with TRBJ2-5; D perhaps matches TRBD1 (7 bases). Trimming left V 7 bases short and J 2 bases short, with 20 bases between. Per the germline V gene, CDR1 is MNHEY and CDR2 is SMNVEV (reference sequence). The CDR3 has 16 residues. The CDR3 loop reads CASTGDSDNLQETQYF. CDR3 nucleotides: TGTGCCAGCACGGGGGACAGCGACAACTTACAAGAGACCCAGTACTTC.

This clonotype was seen a few times. This chain links TRBV6-5 with TRBJ2-7; the D gene could be TRBD1 or TRBD2 (6 bases each). CDR1 is MNHEY, CDR2 SVGAGI, per germline. The CDR3 is 16 amino acids. Deletions cut 5 bases from V and 4 bases from J, with 21 bases between. CDR3 bases: TGTGCCAGCAGTCCTCGGTCAGGGGCCGGGGGTTACGAGCAGTACTTC. Translated, it gives CASSPRSGAGGYEQYF.

The chain combines TRBV30 with TRBJ2-1; D ambiguous. The V end lost 1 base, the J end lost 4 bases, and 2 bases lay between the germline ends. The CDR3 loop spans 11 amino acids. Germline V gene lookup returns CDR1 GTSNPN and CDR2 SVGIG (reference sequence). CDR3 sequence (DNA): TGTGCCTGGAGTGCATACAATGAGCAGTTCTTC. This sequence encodes CAWSAYNEQFF.

The table lists this clonotype with a few counts. The V and J genes are TRBV20-1 and TRBJ2-5; TRBD1 matches 9 bases. Germline-derived CDR1 and CDR2 are DFQATT and SNEGSKA (reference sequence). The CDR3 spans 13 residues. J gave up 3 bases and V 4 bases, and 3 bases lay outside the gene matches. CDR3 DNA: TGCAGTGCTACCGACAGGGGGGAAGAGACCCAGTACTTC. Translated: CSATDRGEETQYF.

The chain joins TRBV4-1 to TRBJ2-3; 13 nucleotides align to TRBD2. Germline values: CDR1 MGHRA, CDR2 YSYEKL. The CDR3 sequence is 15 residues long. V gave up 4 bases and J gave up 4 bases; unmatched junction bases: 2. CDR3: CASSRTSGGPDTQYF. The CDR3 bases are TGCGCCAGCAGCCGGACTAGCGGGGGACCAGATACGCAGTATTTT.

The chain has TRBV3-1 and TRBJ2-4; D unresolved. CDR3 length: 14 amino acids. In germline, CDR1 is LGHDT, CDR2 YNNKEL (reference sequence). Trimming left V 2 bases short and J 0 bases short, with 5 bases between. Here the CDR3 DNA reads TGTGCCAGCAGCCAAAATCTAGCCAAAAACATTCAGTACTTC. Translated: CASSQNLAKNIQYF.

The chain employs TRBV6-1 and TRBJ2-1, with a possible D match to TRBD2 (7 bases). Germline CDR1 reads MNHNS; CDR2 reads SASEGT. V was cut by 8 bases and J by 9 bases, with 23 bases left in between. CDR3 length: 15 residues. Here the CDR3 DNA reads TGTGCCAGCGGACCAGTGAAAGGGGGAGGGACTGAGCAGTTCTTC. Translating it yields CASGPVKGGGTEQFF.

The CDR3 nucleotides read TGTGCCAGCAGCTTTGTCGGGGAACAGCCCCAGCATTTT. Its translation: CASSFVGEQPQHF. The chain joins TRBV7-6 to TRBJ1-5; D not resolved. The CDR3 loop spans 13 amino acids. CDR1 is SGHVS and CDR2 is FNYEAQ in the germline V gene. V was cut by 3 bases and J by 7 bases, with 10 bases left in between.

The chain has TRBV9 and TRBJ2-5; weak D call: TRBD2 (5 bases). The germline V gene encodes CDR1 SGDLS and CDR2 YYNGEE. CDR3 length equals 13 residues. Trimming stripped 2 bases from V and 4 bases from J, with 9 bases between. The CDR3 protein is CASSVYGVETQYF. The CDR3 region has the DNA TGTGCCAGCAGCGTCTACGGGGTAGAGACCCAGTACTTC.

The chain employs TRBV20-1 and TRBJ2-4; D might be TRBD2 (6 bases). CDR1 DFQATT and CDR2 SNEGSKA come from the germline V gene (reference sequence). CDR3 size: 14 residues. V gave up 1 base and J gave up 0 bases, with 7 bases separating them. CDR3 sequence reads: CSARGGLAKNIQYF. CDR3 bases: TGCAGTGCTAGAGGGGGACTAGCCAAAAACATTCAGTACTTC.

This clonotype has only a few counts. The chain employs TRBV6-6 and TRBJ2-3; unclear D gene. The CDR3 is 12 residues long. Deletions cut 2 bases from V and 3 bases from J, with 3 bases between. Germline loops: CDR1 MNHNY, CDR2 SVGAGI (reference sequence). This chain's CDR3 is CASSYMTDTQYF. In DNA form, the CDR3 reads TGTGCCAGCAGTTACATGACAGATACGCAGTATTTT.

As regards this clonotype: Germline and junction disagree at one end, which may indicate a read error. The chain carries TRBV9 and TRBJ1-2; D remains ambiguous. The CDR3 extends over 13 amino acids. CDR1 SGDLS and CDR2 YYNGEE come from the germline V gene. CDR3 DNA sequence: TGTGCCGGCAGCGTAGGTGGTTTGGATGGCTACACCTTC. Translated: CAGSVGGLDGYTF.

The V and J genes are TRBV6-5 and TRBJ2-1; D is perhaps TRBD1 (5 bases). Trimming took off 2 bases at V and 5 bases at J, with 13 bases between the two ends. There are 15 residues in the CDR3. CDR1 MNHEY and CDR2 SVGAGI come from the germline V gene. The CDR3: CASSYSQGLDNEQFF. As DNA, the CDR3 is TGTGCCAGCAGTTACAGTCAGGGTCTTGACAATGAGCAGTTCTTC.

The chain recombines TRBV20-1 with TRBJ1-2, with 8 bases lining up with TRBD1. CDR1 is DFQATT and CDR2 is SNEGSKA in the germline V gene (reference sequence). The CDR3 has 17 amino acids. Germline trimming cut 0 bases from V and 6 bases from J; bases unmatched to any gene: 15. The CDR3 loop reads CSARDPGTGLLYDGYTF. The CDR3 DNA reads TGCAGTGCTAGAGATCCCGGGACAGGATTGCTCTATGATGGCTACACCTTC.

This clonotype was seen a handful of times. It may be a read error: a sequence one base away is much more abundant. V is TRBV11-3 and J is TRBJ2-1; D is unclear. Germline V gives CDR1 SGHNT, CDR2 YENEEA. V lost 8 bases and J lost 7, with 6 bases in between. The CDR3 loop spans 10 amino acids. CDR3 in amino acids: CASARNEQFF. The CDR3 DNA sequence: TGTGCCAGCGCGCGTAATGAGCAGTTCTTC.

This clonotype has a single count. The chain is built from TRBV4-1 and TRBJ1-5, with 8 positions matching TRBD1. With V trimmed by 0 bases and J by 4 bases, 8 bases remained unmatched. This CDR3 contains 17 residues. Germline-derived CDR1 and CDR2 are MGHRA and YSYEKL. CDR3 region: CASSQDMTGAVNQPQHF. The CDR3 DNA follows: TGCGCCAGCAGCCAAGATATGACAGGGGCGGTAAATCAGCCCCAGCATTTT.

The chain couples TRBV12-3 or TRBV12-4 to TRBJ1-1; tentative D call: TRBD1 (6 bases). V was pared by 7 bases and J by 1 base, with 10 bases between. This CDR3 has 13 residues. This chain's CDR3 is CASTEQGNTEAFF. The CDR3, as DNA: TGTGCCAGCACCGAACAGGGGAACACTGAAGCTTTCTTT.

CDR3 sequence reads: CASSTGGNQPQHF. CDR3 coding DNA: TGTGCCAGCTCCACAGGGGGCAATCAGCCCCAGCATTTT. This chain joins TRBV18 and TRBJ1-5; 7 bases line up with TRBD1. The CDR3 length is 13 residues. V was pared by 6 bases and J by 2 bases, with 1 base of the junction left unmatched. The germline gives CDR1 KGHSH, CDR2 LQKENI.

The V gene is TRBV7-9, the J gene TRBJ2-1; 8 bases fit TRBD1. Germline V CDR1 and CDR2: SEHNR, FQNEAQ (reference sequence). The CDR3 runs to 16 residues. V dropped 4 bases and J dropped 3; count of bases not matched to a gene: 8. The CDR3 is CASSSTYRGIYNEQFF. The CDR3 coding sequence is TGTGCCAGCAGCTCCACCTACAGGGGGATCTACAATGAGCAGTTCTTC.

This CDR3 reads CASSQDWVGTGETQYF. CDR3 coding DNA: TGCGCCAGCAGCCAAGATTGGGTTGGGACAGGAGAGACCCAGTACTTC. This chain uses TRBV4-1 with TRBJ2-5; 8 bases align to TRBD1. Germline V gene lookup returns CDR1 MGHRA and CDR2 YSYEKL. Trimming took 0 bases from V and 4 from J; bases not matched to a gene: 7. The CDR3 is 16 residues long.

This clonotype was seen a handful of times. The J gene is TRBJ2-3, the V gene TRBV9; 10 bases line up with TRBD1. This CDR3 is 17 amino acids long. Germline values: CDR1 SGDLS, CDR2 YYNGEE. V trimming: 4 bases; J trimming: 3 bases; junction bases outside the gene matches: 11. The DNA of the CDR3 is TGTGCCAGCAGCCTTCGAGCGACAGGGGGCAGGACAGATACGCAGTATTTT. Residues: CASSLRATGGRTDTQYF.

Notes on this clonotype: Compared with germline, one end of the junction differs, possibly owing to a read error. The V gene is TRBV7-9, the J gene TRBJ2-7; tentatively, D is TRBD2 (5 bases). The CDR3 is 16 amino acids. CDR1 and CDR2 (germline): SEHNR, FQNEAQ (reference sequence). CDR3 sequence: CASGLGSGSGWYEQYF. CDR3 nucleotides: TGTGCCAGCGGCTTAGGTTCGGGGAGCGGTTGGTACGAGCAGTACTTC.

V and J are TRBV10-1 and TRBJ1-5, with D tentatively TRBD1 (5 bases). The CDR3 extends over 15 amino acids. The germline V gene has CDR1 WNHNN and CDR2 SYGVQD (reference sequence). Trimming shortened V by 0 bases and J by 5 bases, and 11 bases separated the two germline ends. CDR3 nucleotide sequence: TGCGCCAGCAGTGAGTCTTCAGGGTCCCATCAGCCCCAGCATTTT. Residues: CASSESSGSHQPQHF.

This clonotype was seen many times. The rearrangement joins TRBV11-2 to TRBJ2-7; the D is unclear. Germline CDR1 reads SGHAT; CDR2 reads FQNNGV. This CDR3 contains 12 residues. Trimming took off 5 bases at V and 4 bases at J, with 9 bases between the two ends. This CDR3 is CASSPSPYEQYF. The CDR3 DNA follows: TGTGCCAGCAGCCCATCCCCTTACGAGCAGTACTTC.

CDR3 in DNA: TGCAGTGCTAGAGATCAGGGCGGGGGGCAACAAGAGACCCAGTACTTC. The encoded protein is CSARDQGGGQQETQYF. J is TRBJ2-5 and V is TRBV20-1; TRBD2 matches 8 bases. The germline V gene encodes CDR1 DFQATT and CDR2 SNEGSKA (reference sequence). The V segment lost 0 bases and the J segment 2 bases; nucleotides outside the gene matches: 8. The length of the CDR3 is 16 residues.

The chain combines TRBV20-1 with TRBJ1-2; 8 nucleotides align to TRBD1. The germline CDR1 and CDR2 sequences are DFQATT and SNEGSKA (reference sequence). V shed 1 base and J 1 base; nucleotides not matched to a gene: 11. This CDR3 is 17 amino acids long. CDR3 DNA sequence: TGCAGTGCTAGAGCCCCATACAGGGGGACTCTTAACTATGGCTACACCTTC. As protein: CSARAPYRGTLNYGYTF.

This clonotype has only a few counts. The J gene is TRBJ2-4, the V gene TRBV5-1, with 9 bases lining up with TRBD2. The J call may be mistaken, given a closer DNA end match to TRBJ2-5. The CDR3 totals 16 residues. The germline CDR1 and CDR2 sequences are SGHRS and YFSETQ. The CDR3 DNA sequence: TGCGCCAGCAGCCGGGGGAGCGGGGGGATCCAAGAGACCCAGTACTTC. Protein: CASSRGSGGIQETQYF.

The chain has TRBV12-3 or TRBV12-4 and TRBJ1-1; D remains unclear. The V and J ends lost 3 bases and 4 bases respectively, with 12 bases between them. The CDR3 contains 14 residues. CDR3 bases: TGTGCCAGCAGTTTTTGGAGAGACGGCACTGAAGCTTTCTTT. Protein: CASSFWRDGTEAFF.

This clonotype was found a few times. The V gene is TRBV29-1, the J gene TRBJ1-2; D is ambiguous. V was pared by 3 bases and J by 7 bases, with 12 bases between. This CDR3 is 12 amino acids long. CDR1 and CDR2 from the germline V gene are SQVTM and ANQGSEA. The CDR3 sequence: CSVERGGFGYTF. The CDR3 DNA sequence: TGCAGCGTTGAGAGAGGAGGGTTTGGCTACACCTTC.

Comments on this clonotype: Given a much more abundant clone one base away, this may be a read error. The chain employs TRBV5-8 and TRBJ2-4; D remains ambiguous. Trimming removed 1 base from V and 13 bases from J, with 18 bases in between. CDR1 is SGHTS and CDR2 is YDEGEE in the germline V gene. This CDR3 region has 14 residues. CDR3 in amino acids: CASSLNSNSLRQYF. CDR3 coding DNA: TGTGCCAGCAGCTTGAATAGCAACTCGCTTCGGCAGTACTTC.